This section outlines one T cell receptor beta chain sequence together with its context. Germline loops: CDR1 MNHNY, CDR2 SVGAGI (reference sequence). V lost 5 bases, J lost 2 bases, and 24 bases lay in between. This CDR3 has 18 amino acids. These data are taken from a study of blood T cell repertoires in COVID-19. Profiling relied on immunoSEQ multiplex PCR, and the TCRdb table lists in-frame clones only, not all of them. The sample includes around 70,000 clones, 65% to 90% of them seen just once. This TCR derives from a man aged 55-75 years with acute or convalescent COVID-19. Sequenced material: peripheral blood. The V and J genes are TRBV6-6 and TRBJ1-2; D is possibly TRBD1 (6 bases). The CDR3 coding sequence is TGTGCCAGCAGTCCCCCGGGGGGGCCCCCTTCGGGAAACTATGGCTACACCTTC. Protein: CASSPPGGPPSGNYGYTF.